A selection of T cell receptor beta chains follows, all from one sample in a study of blood T cell repertoires in COVID-19. Using immunoSEQ multiplex PCR, the repertoire was profiled, and TCRdb retains in-frame clones only, with some absent. The sample has more than 30,000 clones, roughly nine tenths seen once; the top ten hold about 25%. Sequencing used peripheral blood. These receptors were collected from a woman older than 75 with active or convalescent COVID-19. CDR3s include the opening cysteine and the closing phenylalanine or tryptophan. The order of the fields is CDR3 protein, CDR3 DNA, D gene, V gene, J gene, clone size. A D gene is named only where the DNA matches it firmly. Part of the rows lack a size; the others show once, few, many or a class for expanded clones.

CASRGEVFFGYTF	TGTGCCAGCAGGGGGGAGGTTTTTTTTGGCTACACCTTC	.	TRBV2	TRBJ1-2	.
CASSSQGGTEAFF	TGTGCCAGTAGTAGCCAGGGTGGCACTGAAGCTTTCTTT	.	TRBV19	TRBJ1-1	.
CASSPTGVQETQYF	TGCGCCAGCAGCCCCACCGGGGTCCAAGAGACCCAGTACTTC	.	TRBV4-1	TRBJ2-5	.
CASSPRTGGLSTDTQYF	TGCGCCAGCAGCCCAAGGACAGGCGGACTTAGCACAGATACGCAGTATTTT	TRBD1	TRBV5-1	TRBJ2-3	.
CASTTGQAFWAEAFF	TGTGCCAGCACCACCGGACAAGCTTTTTGGGCTGAAGCTTTCTTT	.	TRBV6-5	TRBJ1-1	.
CASSSSQGAYGAFF	TGCGCCAGCAGCTCCTCTCAGGGGGCGTATGGAGCTTTCTTT	TRBD1	TRBV5-1	TRBJ1-1	.
CASSYGQGFSGNTIYF	TGTGCCAGCAGCTACGGACAGGGGTTCTCTGGAAACACCATATATTTT	TRBD1	TRBV2	TRBJ1-3	.
CASSVDPAGGVQETQYF	TGTGCCAGCAGCGTAGATCCAGCGGGGGGGGTCCAAGAGACCCAGTACTTC	TRBD2	TRBV9	TRBJ2-5	.
CASRRNTGELFF	TGTGCCAGCAGGCGAAACACCGGGGAGCTGTTTTTT	.	TRBV27	TRBJ2-2	few
CASSRDRLNGYTF	TGTGCCAGCTCCCGGGACAGGCTTAATGGCTACACCTTC	TRBD1	TRBV6-5	TRBJ1-2	.
CASSKALLQANNEKLFF	TGTGCCAGCAGCAAAGCCCTCTTGCAGGCGAATAATGAAAAACTGTTTTTT	.	TRBV21-1	TRBJ1-4	.
CASSQDSQPYSNQPQHF	TGCGCCAGCAGCCAAGATAGCCAGCCCTATAGCAATCAGCCCCAGCATTTT	.	TRBV4-1	TRBJ1-5	.
CASSRAGQLHEQYF	TGTGCCAGCAGTCGCGCGGGGCAATTGCACGAGCAGTACTTC	.	TRBV6-5	TRBJ2-7	.
CASSYSSRGGTDTQYF	TGTGCCAGCAGTTACTCGTCGCGGGGGGGCACAGATACGCAGTATTTT	TRBD2	TRBV6-2/TRBV6-3	TRBJ2-3	.
CASSEGQSNQPQHF	TGTGCCAGCAGTGAGGGGCAGAGCAATCAGCCCCAGCATTTT	.	TRBV2	TRBJ1-5	.
CASTDNGGPYNEQFF	TGTGCCAGTACCGATAACGGGGGGCCTTACAATGAGCAGTTCTTC	.	TRBV19	TRBJ2-1	.
CSVGDEGRGTEAFF	TGCAGCGTTGGGGATGAGGGGAGGGGGACTGAAGCTTTCTTT	.	TRBV29-1	TRBJ1-1	once
CASSLGAKGQRTGELFF	TGCGCCAGCAGCCTGGGGGCCAAGGGACAGAGAACCGGGGAGCTGTTTTTT	TRBD1	TRBV5-1	TRBJ2-2	.
CASSSIQGPLNTGELFF	TGTGCCAGCAGTTCAATACAGGGGCCTCTGAACACCGGGGAGCTGTTTTTT	TRBD1	TRBV2	TRBJ2-2	.
CASSQKSTSGGGDTQYF	TGCGCCAGCAGCCAAAAGAGCACTAGCGGGGGGGGAGATACGCAGTATTTT	TRBD2	TRBV4-1	TRBJ2-3	.
CASSSQTGELFF	TGTGCCAGCAGCTCCCAAACCGGGGAGCTGTTTTTT	.	TRBV7-9	TRBJ2-2	.
CASRGTGGYEQYF	TGTGCCAGTAGGGGGACAGGGGGGTACGAGCAGTACTTC	TRBD1	TRBV19	TRBJ2-7	.
CSVEAIQQFMDEQFF	TGCAGCGTTGAAGCCATACAACAGTTTATGGATGAGCAGTTCTTC	.	TRBV29-1	TRBJ2-1	.
CASSFRELGEAKNIQYF	TGTGCCAGCAGCTTCCGCGAATTAGGGGAAGCCAAAAACATTCAGTACTTC	.	TRBV5-8	TRBJ2-4	.
CASSLPRTGAGGSYNEQFF	TGTGCCAGCAGTCTACCTAGGACAGGGGCTGGGGGCTCCTACAATGAGCAGTTCTTC	TRBD1	TRBV6-6	TRBJ2-1	once
CSVEDRGIIYGYTF	TGCAGCGTTGAAGATCGGGGGATCATCTATGGCTACACCTTC	.	TRBV29-1	TRBJ1-2	.
CARSQTEHRYGYTF	TGTGCCAGAAGCCAGACAGAGCACCGCTATGGCTACACCTTC	.	TRBV5-3	TRBJ1-2	.
CASSRDRAEKLFF	TGTGCCAGCAGCCGAGACAGAGCCGAAAAACTGTTTTTT	.	TRBV28	TRBJ1-4	.